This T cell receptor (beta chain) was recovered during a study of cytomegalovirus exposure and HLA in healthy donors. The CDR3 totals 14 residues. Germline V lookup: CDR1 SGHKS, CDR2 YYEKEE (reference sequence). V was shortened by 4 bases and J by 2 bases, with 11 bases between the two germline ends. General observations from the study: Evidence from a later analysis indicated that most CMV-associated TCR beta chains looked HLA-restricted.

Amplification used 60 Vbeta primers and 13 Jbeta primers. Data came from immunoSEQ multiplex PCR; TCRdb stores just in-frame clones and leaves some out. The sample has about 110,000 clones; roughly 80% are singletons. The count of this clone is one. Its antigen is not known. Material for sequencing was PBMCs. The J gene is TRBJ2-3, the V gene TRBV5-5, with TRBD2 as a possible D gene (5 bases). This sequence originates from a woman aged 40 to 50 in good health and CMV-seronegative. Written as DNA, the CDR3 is TGTGCCAGCAGCGTGGGGAGACCCACAGATACGCAGTATTTT. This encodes CASSVGRPTDTQYF. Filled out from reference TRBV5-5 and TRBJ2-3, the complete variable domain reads DAGVTQSPTHLIKTRGQQVTLRCSPISGHKSVSWYQQVLGQGPQFIFQYYEKEERGRGNFPDRFSARQFPNYSSELNVNALLLGDSALYLCASSVGRPTDTQYFGPGTRLTVL.